The source of this T cell receptor (beta chain) is a study of blood T cell repertoires in COVID-19. About the study: Sources were T cells, B-cell-depleted T cells, or PBMCs; the material itself was cDNA or gDNA.

Per the authors' pipeline: Amplification from reference gene primers served as the basis for estimated nucleated cell counts. Sequenced by immunoSEQ multiplex PCR; TCRdb stores in-frame clones only, minus some. That table gives V, J and clone size, and the DNA gave D and trimming. This sample yields tens of thousands of clones, of which about 86% are seen a single time; roughly 4.8% belongs to the top ten. The CDR3 length is 16 residues. From germline, CDR1 is KGHSH and CDR2 LQKENI. V was pared by 0 bases and J by 3 bases, with 15 bases between. Sample: peripheral blood. V is TRBV18 and J is TRBJ2-7; possible D gene TRBD1, 5 bases. This TCR came from a woman aged 80 or over with acute or convalescent COVID-19. The CDR3 DNA follows: TGTGCCAGCTCACCACCAAATGGGGCTACTAACTACGAGCAGTACTTC. Its translation: CASSPPNGATNYEQYF.